These 13 T cell receptor beta chains share one sample of origin, sequenced in a study of shared T cell receptors in the human thymus (TCRdb year 2021). Library preparation employed the immunoSEQ multiplex PCR assay. Entries here come from immuneACCESS through TCRdb and include only in-frame sequences with V and J called. Some clones fail to appear in such tables; in the studies checked, an unresolved V gene covers under half of the shortfall, and the cause of the remainder is unknown. In this sample the table shows 640,000 or so clones, more than 70% of which occur a single time. The top ten clones comprise 0.0094% of the sample. These data are also associated with another study on human thymus T cells.

Source material: thymocytes. The receptors derive from a boy in the first two years of life with a congenital heart defect. Donor details come from another sample of the same person, matched by shared clones.

The genes are TRBV27 and TRBJ1-5; D uncertain. The germline gives CDR1 MNHEY, CDR2 SMNVEV (reference sequence). Trimming removed 2 bases from V and 0 bases from J, with 2 bases in between. The CDR3 is made up of 13 amino acids. In DNA, the CDR3 is TGTGCCAGCAGTTTACGTAGCAATCAGCCCCAGCATTTT. This sequence encodes CASSLRSNQPQHF.

In regard to this clone: Other nucleotide sequences from this sample produce the same CDR3. V gene TRBV28 combines with J gene TRBJ1-1; D is ambiguous. V was cut by 3 bases and J by 1 base, with 6 bases left in between. This CDR3 has 13 residues. CDR1 and CDR2 from the germline V gene are MDHEN and SYDVKM. The CDR3 sequence is CASSFGENTEAFF. In DNA, the CDR3 is TGTGCCAGCAGTTTCGGGGAGAACACTGAAGCTTTCTTT. Based on the CDR3 plus reference TRBV28 and TRBJ1-1, the full variable domain is DVKVTQSSRYLVKRTGEKVFLECVQDMDHENMFWYRQDPGLGLRLIYFSYDVKMKEKGDIPEGYSVSREKKERFSLILESASTNQTSMYLCASSFGENTEAFFGQGTRLTVV.

The chain carries TRBV10-3 and TRBJ2-5; 10 nucleotides match TRBD1. The germline V gene has CDR1 ENHRY and CDR2 SYGVKD. The CDR3 spans 16 residues. V shed 3 bases, J shed 3 bases, and the junction held 7 bases outside the gene matches. The CDR3 protein is CAISEYPDRGEETQYF. CDR3 nucleotides: TGTGCCATCAGTGAATATCCGGACAGGGGGGAAGAGACCCAGTACTTC.

V is TRBV6-6 and J is TRBJ1-1, with D unresolved. This CDR3 region has 13 residues. V shed 3 bases and J shed 7 bases, with 12 bases lying between them. Germline lookup yields CDR1 MNHNY and CDR2 SVGAGI (reference sequence). The CDR3 DNA is TGTGCCAGCAGTTATCTCAGAGCGGTTGAAGCTTTCTTT. Translating it yields CASSYLRAVEAFF.

This chain links TRBV18 with TRBJ2-7; unclear D gene. The length of the CDR3 is 14 residues. Trimming pared 6 bases from V and 0 bases from J, leaving 12 bases between. Germline V CDR1 and CDR2: KGHSH, LQKENI. The CDR3 DNA reads as TGTGCCAGCTCCCCCGAGGCCGACTCCTACGAGCAGTACTTC. It encodes CASSPEADSYEQYF. Supplemented by reference TRBV18 and TRBJ2-7, the full variable domain reads NAGVMQNPRHLVRRRGQEARLRCSPMKGHSHVYWYRQLPEEGLKFMVYLQKENIIDESGMPKERFSAEFPKEGPSILRIQQVVRGDSAAYFCASSPEADSYEQYFGPGTRLTVT.

This clone showed up just once. The chain carries TRBV10-3 and TRBJ2-3, with 9 bases that match TRBD1. The CDR3 extends over 14 amino acids. Germline V gene data show CDR1 as ENHRY and CDR2 as SYGVKD. After removal of 11 bases from V and 7 bases from J, the junction contained 13 bases not matched to a gene. The CDR3 DNA sequence: TGTGCCGTCATCGATACAGGGGGCGCATATACGCAGTATTTT. Its protein is CAVIDTGGAYTQYF.

This rearrangement joins TRBV10-1 to TRBJ2-7, with D possibly being TRBD2 (5 bases). CDR1 is WNHNN, CDR2 SYGVQD, per germline (reference sequence). V was clipped by 2 bases and J by 7 bases, with 15 bases between them. The CDR3 loop spans 14 amino acids. CDR3 protein: CASSEGWLGGEQYF. In DNA form, the CDR3 reads TGCGCCAGCAGTGAGGGGTGGCTCGGAGGTGAGCAGTACTTC.

The J gene is TRBJ1-4, the V gene TRBV9, with 8 bases matching TRBD1. This CDR3 is 15 amino acids long. J lost 3 bases, V lost 3 bases, and 4 bases had no gene match. CDR1 is SGDLS, CDR2 YYNGEE, per germline. The CDR3 bases are TGTGCCAGCAGCGCAGGACAGGGATCTAATGAAAAACTGTTTTTT. Amino acid sequence: CASSAGQGSNEKLFF.

V usage is TRBV12-5 and J usage is TRBJ2-2, with TRBD1 as a possible D gene (6 bases). The length of the CDR3 is 22 residues. Germline V gene lookup returns CDR1 LGHNT and CDR2 FRNRAP. With 0 bases removed from V and 3 bases from J, the gap between germline ends came to 29 bases. The CDR3 nucleotides read TGTGCTAGTGGTTTGGTAAATGCCGAAAACGGCCAGGGGATATACGACACCGGGGAGCTGTTTTTT. Amino acid sequence: CASGLVNAENGQGIYDTGELFF. The variable domain in full, completed from reference TRBV12-5 and TRBJ2-2, reads DARVTQTPRHKVTEMGQEVTMRCQPILGHNTVFWYRQTMMQGLELLAYFRNRAPLDDSGMPKDRFSAEMPDATLATLKIQPSEPRDSAVYFCASGLVNAENGQGIYDTGELFFGEGSRLTVL.

The rearrangement joins TRBV7-2 to TRBJ1-2; D unclear. The CDR3 has 13 residues. Germline assignment: CDR1 SGHTA and CDR2 FQGNSA. The V end lost 0 bases, the J end lost 8 bases, and 10 bases lay between the germline ends. The CDR3 bases are TGTGCCAGCAGCTTAGCGCAGAGGGAGGGCTACACCTTC. It translates to CASSLAQREGYTF.

V gene TRBV7-8 combines with J gene TRBJ1-4; TRBD1 agrees at 9 bases. The CDR3 contains 15 residues. Germline loops: CDR1 SGHVS, CDR2 FQNEAQ. With V trimmed by 0 bases and J by 8 bases, 4 bases remained unmatched. The CDR3 loop is CASSLAGTGYEKLFF. CDR3 nucleotides: TGTGCCAGCAGCTTAGCCGGGACAGGGTACGAAAAACTGTTTTTT.

This chain connects TRBV11-2 to TRBJ2-7; D is unclear. Looked up from germline, CDR1 is SGHAT and CDR2 is FQNNGV. The CDR3 has 12 residues. V lost 0 bases to trimming and J lost 4 bases, with 4 bases between them. CDR3 region: CASSLDAYEQYF. CDR3 nucleotides: TGTGCCAGCAGCTTAGACGCGTACGAGCAGTACTTC.

The chain links TRBV6-5 to TRBJ2-1, with unresolved D. Trimming cost V 7 bases and J 0 bases, with 13 bases left between them. The germline gives CDR1 MNHEY, CDR2 SVGAGI. CDR3 length equals 15 residues. DNA for the CDR3: TGTGCCAGCACCCCCCCCAGTCGCTCCTACAATGAGCAGTTCTTC. It translates to CASTPPSRSYNEQFF.